The next 10 T cell receptor beta chains were all read from a single sample in a study of OX40 agonist ivuxolimab in advanced cancers. Libraries were prepared by immunoSEQ multiplex PCR; TCRdb keeps only in-frame clonotypes and omits some of them. The sample gives roughly 50,000 clones, 80% to 90% of which show up once; 7.3% is in the top ten. Sequences were derived from CD4+ or CD8+ T cells sorted from blood, sampled in a trial of the OX40 agonist ivuxolimab. The receptors derive from an adult with an advanced solid tumor such as melanoma, head and neck, liver or kidney cancer.

The gene calls are TRBV4-3 and TRBJ1-4; 10 bases fit TRBD1. V lost 3 bases to trimming and J lost 8 bases; unmatched junction nucleotides: 3. Germline-derived CDR1 and CDR2 are LGHNA and YSLEER. The CDR3 totals 14 residues. The CDR3 DNA reads TGCGCCAGCAGCCAGGACAGGGGGGTGGAAAAACTGTTTTTT. Protein product: CASSQDRGVEKLFF.

With regard to this clone: Sequence at one end of the junction differs from germline and may be a read error. The chain carries TRBV19 and TRBJ2-7; either TRBD1 or TRBD2 may supply D (5 bases each). CDR1 LNHDA and CDR2 SQIVND come from the germline V gene (reference sequence). This CDR3 contains 17 residues. Here the CDR3 DNA reads TGTACCAGTAGTATAGATAGTAGAAGGGGAGTCTCCTACGAGCAGTACTTC. This sequence encodes CTSSIDSRRGVSYEQYF.

The rearrangement uses TRBV10-1 and TRBJ1-1; no definite D call. CDR1 WNHNN and CDR2 SYGVQD come from the germline V gene (reference sequence). Between the trimmed V and J ends, which lost 6 bases and 7 bases, there was a span of 15 bases. The CDR3 consists of 13 residues. The CDR3 is CASSHRGDGEAFF. The CDR3 DNA sequence: TGCGCCAGCAGCCACCGAGGCGACGGTGAAGCTTTCTTT.

This clone showed up just a few times. The V gene is TRBV2, the J gene TRBJ1-2; 7 bases line up with TRBD1. The CDR3 loop spans 14 amino acids. Germline V CDR1 and CDR2: SNHLY, FYNNEI. The V and J ends lost 8 bases and 4 bases, in that order; junction bases with no gene match: 10. The CDR3 loop is CASVVIPGGYGYTF. The CDR3 bases are TGTGCCAGCGTCGTGATTCCAGGGGGCTATGGCTACACCTTC.

The J gene is TRBJ2-6, the V gene TRBV6-6, with D unclear. Deletions cut 6 bases from V and 1 base from J, with 7 bases between. Germline assignment: CDR1 MNHNY and CDR2 SVGAGI (reference sequence). The CDR3 covers 14 residues. CDR3 coding DNA: TGTGCCAGCAGCGCTTCTTCTGGGGCCAACGTCCTGACTTTC. It specifies CASSASSGANVLTF.

This clone has just a few counts. This chain links TRBV11-1 with TRBJ2-5; no reliable D call. The germline gives CDR1 SGHAT, CDR2 FQDESV (reference sequence). V lost 5 bases and J lost 0, with 7 bases in between. The length of the CDR3 is 13 residues. CDR3 nucleotides: TGTGCCAGCAGCCCACCGGACCAAGAGACCCAGTACTTC. Translation: CASSPPDQETQYF.

CDR3 sequence: CALGAGDTQYF. The CDR3 DNA reads TGTGCCTTAGGGGCTGGGGATACGCAGTATTTT. The V and J genes are TRBV10-3 and TRBJ2-3, with a weak D call TRBD1 (5 bases). Trimming shortened V by 11 bases and J by 6 bases, and 12 bases separated the two germline ends. The CDR3 loop spans 11 amino acids. Germline loops: CDR1 ENHRY, CDR2 SYGVKD.

The sample holds a few counts of this clone. The V gene is TRBV5-1, the J gene TRBJ2-2; 12 bases agree with TRBD2. Germline CDR1 SGHRS, CDR2 YFSETQ. Trimming cost V 2 bases and J 6 bases; bases outside gene matches: 8. The CDR3 length is 17 residues. CDR3 region: CASSFPRTSGIPGELFF. The CDR3 nucleotides read TGCGCCAGCAGCTTTCCCCGGACTAGCGGGATTCCCGGGGAGCTGTTTTTT.

The rearrangement joins TRBV6-9 to TRBJ2-7; D might be TRBD1 (6 bases). The CDR3 has 11 residues. Germline V gene data show CDR1 as MNHGY and CDR2 as SVAAGI. The V end was cut by 7 bases, the J end by 6 bases, with 10 bases between. The CDR3 reads CASTLGGEQYF. The CDR3 bases are TGTGCCAGCACCCTAGGGGGCGAGCAGTACTTC.

This clone has a handful of counts. V usage is TRBV30 and J usage is TRBJ1-1; the D gene is possibly TRBD1 (5 bases). The length of the CDR3 is 11 residues. V was shortened by 2 bases and J by 8 bases, with 9 bases between the two germline ends. Germline V gene sequence: CDR1 GTSNPN, CDR2 SVGIG (reference sequence). The CDR3 sequence is CAWSWGGEAFF. CDR3 nucleotide sequence: TGTGCCTGGAGTTGGGGGGGGGAAGCTTTCTTT.